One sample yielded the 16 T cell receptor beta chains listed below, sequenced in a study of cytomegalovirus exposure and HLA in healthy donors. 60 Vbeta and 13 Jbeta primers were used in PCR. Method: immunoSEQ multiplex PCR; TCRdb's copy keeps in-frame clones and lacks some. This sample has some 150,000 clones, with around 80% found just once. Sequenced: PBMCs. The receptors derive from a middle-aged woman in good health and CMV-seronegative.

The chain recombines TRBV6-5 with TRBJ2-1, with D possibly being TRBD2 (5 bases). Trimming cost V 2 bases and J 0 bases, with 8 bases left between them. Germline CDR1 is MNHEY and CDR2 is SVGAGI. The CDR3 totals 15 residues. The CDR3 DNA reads TGTGCCAGCAGTTACGAGGGAAGCTCCTACAATGAGCAGTTCTTC. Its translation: CASSYEGSSYNEQFF.

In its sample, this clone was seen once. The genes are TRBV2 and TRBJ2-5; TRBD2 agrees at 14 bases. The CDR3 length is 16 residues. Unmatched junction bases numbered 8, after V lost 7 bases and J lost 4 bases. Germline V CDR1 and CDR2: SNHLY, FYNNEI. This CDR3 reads CASTGLAGAVGETQYF. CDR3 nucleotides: TGTGCCAGCACGGGACTAGCGGGAGCTGTAGGAGAGACCCAGTACTTC.

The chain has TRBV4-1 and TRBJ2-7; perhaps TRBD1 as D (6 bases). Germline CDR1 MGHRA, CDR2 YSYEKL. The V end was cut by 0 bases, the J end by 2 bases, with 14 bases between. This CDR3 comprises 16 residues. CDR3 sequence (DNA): TGCGCCAGCAGCCAAGAGGGGGCAGGGGCAACCTACGAGCAGTACTTC. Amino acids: CASSQEGAGATYEQYF.

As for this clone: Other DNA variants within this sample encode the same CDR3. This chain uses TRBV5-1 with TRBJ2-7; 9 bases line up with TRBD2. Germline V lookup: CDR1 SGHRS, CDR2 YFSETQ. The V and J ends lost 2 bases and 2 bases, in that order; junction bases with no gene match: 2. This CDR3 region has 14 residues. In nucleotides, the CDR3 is TGCGCCAGCAGCTTACTAGCGGGCCCCTACGAGCAGTACTTC. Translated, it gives CASSLLAGPYEQYF. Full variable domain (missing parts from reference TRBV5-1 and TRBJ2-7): KAGVTQTPRYLIKTRGQQVTLSCSPISGHRSVSWYQQTPGQGLQFLFEYFSETQRNKGNFPGRFSGRQFSNSRSEMNVSTLELGDSALYLCASSLLAGPYEQYFGPGTRLTVT.

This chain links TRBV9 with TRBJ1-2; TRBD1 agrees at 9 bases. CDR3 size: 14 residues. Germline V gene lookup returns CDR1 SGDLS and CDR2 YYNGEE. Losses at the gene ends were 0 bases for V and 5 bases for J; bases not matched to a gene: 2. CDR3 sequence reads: CASSVDRGQYGYTF. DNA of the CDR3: TGTGCCAGCAGCGTAGACAGGGGGCAGTATGGCTACACCTTC.

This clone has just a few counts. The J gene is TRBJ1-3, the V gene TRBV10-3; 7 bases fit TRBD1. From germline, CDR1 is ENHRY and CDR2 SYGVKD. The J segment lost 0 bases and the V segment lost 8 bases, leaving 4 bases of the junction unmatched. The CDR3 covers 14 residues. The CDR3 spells CAIYTGASGNTIYF. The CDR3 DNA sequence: TGTGCCATCTATACAGGGGCCTCTGGAAACACCATATATTTT.

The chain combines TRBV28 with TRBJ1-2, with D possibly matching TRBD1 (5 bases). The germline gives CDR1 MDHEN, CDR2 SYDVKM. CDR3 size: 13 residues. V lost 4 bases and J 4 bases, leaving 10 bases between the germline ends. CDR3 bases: TGTGCCAGCAGTTCCAGGGTAGCCTATGGCTACACCTTC. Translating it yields CASSSRVAYGYTF.

The chain's CDR3 is CASRPGIGNTIYF. CDR3 sequence (DNA): TGTGCCAGCAGGCCAGGGATTGGAAACACCATATATTTT. The genes are TRBV6-6 and TRBJ1-3; TRBD1 might be the D (5 bases). Germline CDR1 MNHNY, CDR2 SVGAGI (reference sequence). V was trimmed by 6 bases and J by 3 bases, leaving 9 bases between them. The CDR3 has 13 amino acids.

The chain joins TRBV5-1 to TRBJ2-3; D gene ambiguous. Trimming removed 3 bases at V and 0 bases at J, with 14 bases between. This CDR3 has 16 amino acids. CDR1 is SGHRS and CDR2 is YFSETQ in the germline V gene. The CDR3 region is CASSSRRSPSTDTQYF. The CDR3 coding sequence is TGCGCCAGCAGCTCGCGGAGATCCCCCAGCACAGATACGCAGTATTTT.

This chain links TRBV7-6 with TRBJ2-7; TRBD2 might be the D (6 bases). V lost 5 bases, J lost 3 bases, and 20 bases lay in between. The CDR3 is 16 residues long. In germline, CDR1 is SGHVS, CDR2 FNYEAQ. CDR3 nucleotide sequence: TGTGCCAGCAGCAACCGGGCGGGAACTACGAACTACGAGCAGTACTTC. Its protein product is CASSNRAGTTNYEQYF.

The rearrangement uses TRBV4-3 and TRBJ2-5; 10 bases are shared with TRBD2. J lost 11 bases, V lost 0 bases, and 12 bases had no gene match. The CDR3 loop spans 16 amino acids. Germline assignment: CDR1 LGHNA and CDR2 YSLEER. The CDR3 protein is CASSQDRLAGAGEQYF. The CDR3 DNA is TGCGCCAGCAGCCAAGATCGCCTAGCGGGAGCGGGAGAGCAGTACTTC.

DNA for the CDR3: TGTGCCAGCAGCTTAATGCGGGACACCGGGGAGCTGTTTTTT. Its translation is CASSLMRDTGELFF. The chain carries TRBV7-2 and TRBJ2-2; the D gene is possibly TRBD2 (5 bases). Deletions cut 2 bases from V and 3 bases from J, with 7 bases between. The CDR3 is 14 residues long. Germline loops: CDR1 SGHTA, CDR2 FQGNSA. Looking up the rest from reference TRBV7-2 and TRBJ2-2 gives the full variable domain: GAGVSQSPSNKVTEKGKDVELRCDPISGHTALYWYRQSLGQGLEFLIYFQGNSAPDKSGLPSDRFSAERTGGSVSTLTIQRTQQEDSAVYLCASSLMRDTGELFFGEGSRLTVL.

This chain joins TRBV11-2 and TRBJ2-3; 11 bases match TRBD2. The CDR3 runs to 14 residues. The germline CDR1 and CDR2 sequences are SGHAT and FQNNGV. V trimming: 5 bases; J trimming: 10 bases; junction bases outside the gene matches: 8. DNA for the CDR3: TGTGCCAGCAGCCTGGGACTAGCGGCCAACTCGCAGTATTTT. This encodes CASSLGLAANSQYF.

The DNA of the CDR3 is TGTGCCAGCAGTTGGACTAGCGGCCCAGCCTCCTACGAGCAGTACTTC. Amino acids: CASSWTSGPASYEQYF. This chain connects TRBV7-9 to TRBJ2-7; TRBD2 matches at 10 bases. Germline values: CDR1 SEHNR, CDR2 FQNEAQ (reference sequence). Trimming removed 6 bases from V and 0 bases from J; junction bases left unmatched: 8. The length of the CDR3 is 16 residues.

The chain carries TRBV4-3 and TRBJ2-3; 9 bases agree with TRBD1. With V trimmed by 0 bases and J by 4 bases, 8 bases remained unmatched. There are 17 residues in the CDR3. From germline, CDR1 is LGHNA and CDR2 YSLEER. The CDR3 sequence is CASSQDLDRGSSDTQYF. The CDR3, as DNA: TGCGCCAGCAGCCAAGATTTGGACAGGGGATCATCAGATACGCAGTATTTT.

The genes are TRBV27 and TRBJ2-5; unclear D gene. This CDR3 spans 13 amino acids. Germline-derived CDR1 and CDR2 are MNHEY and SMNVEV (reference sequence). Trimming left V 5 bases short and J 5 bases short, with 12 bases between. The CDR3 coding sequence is TGTGCCAGCAGTCCTATTTCACGGGAGACCCAGTACTTC. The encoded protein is CASSPISRETQYF.